The 25 T cell receptor beta chains below come from one sample, sequenced in a study of control samples from healthy donors and cancer patients. Sequencing used immunoSEQ multiplex PCR; TCRdb keeps in-frame clones, though not all of them. The sample records tens of thousands of clones, 91% being singletons. Sequenced material: blood. The origin of the receptors is a man between 25 and 39 years old in good health.

The chain joins TRBV29-1 to TRBJ1-2; no clear D gene. Germline values: CDR1 SQVTM, CDR2 ANQGSEA. The CDR3 covers 14 residues. Trimming pared 4 bases from V and 2 bases from J, leaving 14 bases between. The CDR3 is CSVVFLDENYGYTF. The CDR3 DNA sequence: TGCAGCGTTGTCTTCCTCGACGAGAACTATGGCTACACCTTC.

This rearrangement joins TRBV10-2 to TRBJ1-5; no definite D call. Germline CDR1 is WSHSY and CDR2 is SAAADI. The CDR3 length is 11 residues. V was clipped by 6 bases and J by 7 bases, with 7 bases between them. In DNA form, the CDR3 reads TGCGCCAGCAGCGAAGGACAGCCCCAGCATTTT. Its translation: CASSEGQPQHF.

In DNA form, the CDR3 reads TGTGCCAGCAGCTTGAGGGGCACTACCAACTGGAACACTGAAGCTTTCTTT. It codes for CASSLRGTTNWNTEAFF. The V call is TRBV7-3, the J call TRBJ1-1; D perhaps matches TRBD1 (5 bases). This CDR3 is built from 17 residues. Trimming shortened V by 3 bases and J by 1 base, and 18 bases separated the two germline ends. Germline V CDR1 and CDR2: SGHTA, FQGTGA.

The chain combines TRBV19 with TRBJ2-2; the D gene is possibly TRBD1 (6 bases). This CDR3 has 15 residues. Germline V gives CDR1 LNHDA, CDR2 SQIVND (reference sequence). V was pared by 3 bases and J by 5 bases, with 13 bases between. The CDR3 sequence is CASSIGQMRTGELFF. As DNA, the CDR3 is TGTGCCAGTAGTATCGGACAGATGCGAACCGGGGAGCTGTTTTTT.

J is TRBJ2-7 and V is TRBV5-1; 7 bases are shared with TRBD1. The CDR3 is 13 amino acids. Trimming removed 5 bases from V and 4 bases from J; junction bases left unmatched: 6. The germline gives CDR1 SGHRS, CDR2 YFSETQ. CDR3 in amino acids: CASRSPQGYEQYF. The CDR3 DNA sequence: TGCGCCAGCAGGAGCCCACAGGGGTACGAGCAGTACTTC.

The chain joins TRBV7-2 to TRBJ2-5; 12 positions agree with TRBD1. V shed 4 bases and J 5 bases; nucleotides not matched to a gene: 8. CDR3 length: 16 residues. CDR1 is SGHTA and CDR2 is FQGNSA in the germline V gene. The CDR3 DNA follows: TGTGCCAGCAGCTCCTCCGGGACAGGGGGCGGGGAGACCCAGTACTTC. Protein product: CASSSSGTGGGETQYF.

CDR3 nucleotide sequence: TGTGCCGTCATTCCCGGGACAGGGCAAAGCTCTGGAAACACCATATATTTT. It yields the protein CAVIPGTGQSSGNTIYF. The J gene is TRBJ1-3, the V gene TRBV10-3, with 9 nucleotides matching TRBD1. J was trimmed by 0 bases and V by 11 bases; bases with no gene match: 14. The CDR3 totals 17 residues. In germline, CDR1 is ENHRY, CDR2 SYGVKD.

The chain combines TRBV9 with TRBJ2-2; 8 bases line up with TRBD1. CDR3 length: 13 amino acids. Germline lookup yields CDR1 SGDLS and CDR2 YYNGEE. V dropped 3 bases and J dropped 7; count of bases not matched to a gene: 2. The CDR3 bases are TGTGCCAGCAGCGGACAGGGGTACGGGGAGCTGTTTTTT. Encoded protein: CASSGQGYGELFF.

This chain joins TRBV7-2 and TRBJ1-5; possibly TRBD1 for D (5 bases). There are 15 residues in the CDR3. V lost 5 bases to trimming and J lost 2 bases, with 13 bases between them. Germline V gene data show CDR1 as SGHTA and CDR2 as FQGNSA. The CDR3 is CASSAGRVGNQPQHF. DNA for the CDR3: TGTGCCAGCAGCGCAGGGAGGGTTGGCAATCAGCCCCAGCATTTT.

Concerning this clone itself: A read error may produce the germline difference seen at one junction end. The chain couples TRBV7-8 to TRBJ2-2, with 13 nucleotides matching TRBD2. Germline V gives CDR1 SGHVS, CDR2 FQNEAQ. The CDR3 covers 15 residues. The CDR3 loop reads CAGTSGMTNTGELFF. For the CDR3, the DNA is TGCGCCGGGACTAGCGGGATGACGAACACCGGGGAGCTGTTTTTT.

This clone has only one observation. The CDR3 loop is CASTPRDRGHQPQHF. For the CDR3, the DNA is TGTGCCAGCACCCCCCGGGACAGGGGCCATCAGCCCCAGCATTTT. The V gene is TRBV5-8, the J gene TRBJ1-5; TRBD1 aligns across 10 bases. Per germline, CDR1 SGHTS and CDR2 YDEGEE. The CDR3 runs 15 residues. V shed 6 bases, J shed 5 bases, and the junction held 8 bases outside the gene matches.

The CDR3 region is CASSQYTGTAGNIQYF. The CDR3 DNA is TGCGCCAGCAGCCAATATACCGGGACAGCCGGGAACATTCAGTACTTC. The chain uses TRBV4-1 and TRBJ2-4, with TRBD1 identical over 7 bases. The ends lost 2 bases at V and 7 bases at J; junction bases unmatched: 11. This CDR3 has 16 residues. Germline V gene sequence: CDR1 MGHRA, CDR2 YSYEKL.

The chain has TRBV5-1 and TRBJ1-1, with TRBD1 matching 7 bases. In germline, CDR1 is SGHRS, CDR2 YFSETQ. Germline trimming cut 2 bases from V and 3 bases from J; bases unmatched to any gene: 7. The CDR3 runs to 15 residues. This CDR3 is CASSFRGDSYTEAFF. CDR3 DNA sequence: TGCGCCAGCAGCTTTAGAGGGGACAGTTACACTGAAGCTTTCTTT.

The J gene is TRBJ1-4, the V gene TRBV30; no reliable D call. The CDR3 runs 14 residues. CDR1 and CDR2 from the germline V gene are GTSNPN and SVGIG (reference sequence). Trimming removed 3 bases at V and 0 bases at J, with 8 bases between. The CDR3 region has the DNA TGTGCCTGGAGCGTTGCAGCAACTAATGAAAAACTGTTTTTT. Encoded protein: CAWSVAATNEKLFF.

The genes are TRBV28 and TRBJ1-5, with D possibly being TRBD1 (6 bases). This CDR3 region has 14 residues. Trimming removed 3 bases at V and 11 bases at J, with 17 bases between. Germline CDR1 MDHEN, CDR2 SYDVKM. The DNA for the CDR3 is TGTGCCAGCAGTTTCGTTGAGGGGGGTTTTACCCAGCATTTT. Translating gives CASSFVEGGFTQHF.

Points on this clone: Its ends do not fully match the called genes, so a read error is possible. This chain links TRBV30 with TRBJ2-6, with D possibly TRBD1 on 6 matching bases. CDR1 is GTSNPN, CDR2 SVGIG, per germline (reference sequence). The CDR3 extends over 13 amino acids. As DNA, the CDR3 is TGCGGGACACGACTCTCTGGGGCCAACGTCCTGACTTTC. Amino acids: CGTRLSGANVLTF.

The rearrangement links TRBV28 to TRBJ1-2; 9 bases fit TRBD1. The CDR3 covers 15 residues. Germline V gene lookup returns CDR1 MDHEN and CDR2 SYDVKM. V dropped 5 bases and J dropped 4; count of bases not matched to a gene: 8. CDR3 bases: TGTGCCAGCAGTCCCAGGGACAGGGTGCTCTATGGCTACACCTTC. Translation gives CASSPRDRVLYGYTF.

The gene calls are TRBV11-2 and TRBJ2-3; D not resolved. V shed 4 bases and J shed 2 bases, with 13 bases lying between them. Germline V gene data show CDR1 as SGHAT and CDR2 as FQNNGV. The CDR3 length is 15 residues. The CDR3 DNA sequence: TGTGCCAGCAGCTCCCTTCCAGGCCCCACAGATACGCAGTATTTT. Its protein is CASSSLPGPTDTQYF.

About this clone: One junction end disagrees with the germline gene, perhaps due to a read error. This chain joins TRBV7-7 and TRBJ2-3; TRBD2 matches at 10 bases. The CDR3 is 15 residues long. Germline values: CDR1 SSHAT, CDR2 FNYEAQ (reference sequence). In nucleotides, the CDR3 is TGTGCTAGCAGCGTCGGACTAGCGGGCACAGATACGCAGTATTTT. Protein product: CASSVGLAGTDTQYF.

This clone came up once. J is TRBJ1-5 and V is TRBV5-4; D not resolved. V lost 3 bases and J 0 bases, leaving 13 bases between the germline ends. CDR3 length equals 16 residues. CDR1 is SGHNT, CDR2 YYREEE, per germline (reference sequence). The CDR3 is CASSWAAHYSNQPQHF. For the CDR3, the DNA is TGTGCCAGCAGCTGGGCGGCACATTATAGCAATCAGCCCCAGCATTTT.

This sequence joins TRBV5-4 and TRBJ2-5, with 7 bases lining up with TRBD1. Losses at the gene ends were 2 bases for V and 4 bases for J; bases not matched to a gene: 11. CDR3 length: 16 amino acids. Germline CDR1 is SGHNT and CDR2 is YYREEE (reference sequence). The CDR3 DNA is TGTGCCAGCAGCTTACCGGGACAGAGGGTTGCAGAGACCCAGTACTTC. It encodes CASSLPGQRVAETQYF.

CDR3 protein: CASSLSGTQVLETQYF. The CDR3 DNA sequence: TGTGCCAGCAGCCTGTCTGGGACTCAGGTTCTCGAGACCCAGTACTTC. The V gene is TRBV9, the J gene TRBJ2-5, with D possibly TRBD2 on 6 matching bases. The CDR3 is 16 residues long. Germline CDR1 is SGDLS and CDR2 is YYNGEE. Trimming stripped 4 bases from V and 5 bases from J, with 21 bases between.

The chain joins TRBV5-6 to TRBJ1-1, with D perhaps TRBD1 (6 bases). Trimming removed 4 bases at V and 6 bases at J, with 25 bases between. This CDR3 comprises 17 residues. Germline V gene lookup returns CDR1 SGHDT and CDR2 YYEEEE. CDR3 protein: CASSAQGGRGAGAEAFF. In DNA form, the CDR3 reads TGTGCCAGCAGCGCGCAGGGTGGCAGGGGTGCAGGGGCTGAAGCTTTCTTT.

This chain uses TRBV7-6 with TRBJ1-4; TRBD1 matches at 7 bases. The CDR3 spans 15 residues. The V and J ends lost 1 base and 5 bases, in that order; junction bases with no gene match: 4. From germline, CDR1 is SGHVS and CDR2 FNYEAQ. DNA for the CDR3: TGTGCCAGCAGCTTAGACAGGGGCGCCAATGAAAAACTGTTTTTT. As protein: CASSLDRGANEKLFF.

V is TRBV5-4 and J is TRBJ2-5; TRBD1 matches at 9 bases. The germline CDR1 and CDR2 sequences are SGHNT and YYREEE (reference sequence). The CDR3 extends over 15 amino acids. The V gene end was trimmed by 3 bases and the J gene end by 7 bases; junction bases not matched to a gene: 10. The CDR3 DNA follows: TGTGCCAGCAGCTCCGGACAGGGGATTAGAGGGACCCAGTACTTC. Residues: CASSSGQGIRGTQYF.